The T cell receptor beta chain under discussion was sequenced for a study of regulatory T cells in long-lasting Graves disease. Time point meaning: newly diagnosed GD, antithyroid drugs for less than 3 months. From PBMCs, RNA was extracted and then used to make the TCR library. An endocrinology department in Xi'an, China, recruited the patients. Arm-PCR of CDR3 regions with iRepertoire HTBI primers generated TCR beta libraries. Via MiXCR, TCRdb re-called the multiplex PCR reads, giving one row per CDR3 protein. The table lists just over 600,000 distinct CDR3 sequences, 15% to 20% of them singletons. The CDR3 sequence is 11 residues long. The ends were cut back, 6 bases at V and 9 bases at J, with 9 bases in the middle. Germline assignment: CDR1 MDHEN and CDR2 SYDVKM. At least ten counts were recorded for this clonotype. The sample was also reused in another study, on T cells in Graves' hyperthyroidism and ophthalmopathy.

The source of this sequence is a woman aged 30 to 39 with Graves disease. The J gene is TRBJ2-1, the V gene TRBV28; D possibly corresponds to TRBD2 (6 bases). Source: peripheral blood mononuclear cells (PBMCs), taken at new diagnosis, from a patient treated with antithyroid drugs. The CDR3 DNA follows: TGTGCCAGCAGGGGCGGGACTGAGCAGTTCTTC. Translation gives CASRGGTEQFF.